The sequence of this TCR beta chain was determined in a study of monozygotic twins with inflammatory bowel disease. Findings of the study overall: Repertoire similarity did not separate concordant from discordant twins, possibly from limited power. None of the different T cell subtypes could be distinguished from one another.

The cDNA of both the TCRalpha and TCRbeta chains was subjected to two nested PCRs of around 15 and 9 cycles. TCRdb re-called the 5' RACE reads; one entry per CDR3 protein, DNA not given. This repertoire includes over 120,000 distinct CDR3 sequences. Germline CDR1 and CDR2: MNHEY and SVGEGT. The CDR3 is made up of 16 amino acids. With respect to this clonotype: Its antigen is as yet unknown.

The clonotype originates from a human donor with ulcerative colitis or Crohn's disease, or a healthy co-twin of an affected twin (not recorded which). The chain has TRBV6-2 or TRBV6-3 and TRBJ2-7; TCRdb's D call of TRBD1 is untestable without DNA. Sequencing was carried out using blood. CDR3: CASSYANREDSYEQYF.